The 23 T cell receptor beta chains in this list originate from one sample, sequenced in a study of blood T cell repertoires in COVID-19. Measured with immunoSEQ multiplex PCR; TCRdb has only the in-frame clones, and not every one. The sample comprises some 300,000 clones, 70% to 90% of which are singletons, and over 10% rests with the top ten. Source material: peripheral blood. Source of these receptors: a woman aged 70 to 79 with COVID-19, enrolled during active disease.

The genes are TRBV4-2 and TRBJ1-6, with D possibly being TRBD1 (6 bases). Trimming cost V 0 bases and J 9 bases, with 9 bases left between them. This CDR3 is built from 14 residues. The germline CDR1 and CDR2 sequences are LGHNA and YNFKEQ. The CDR3 DNA follows: TGTGCCAGCAGCCAAGAGGGGGCCGGTTCACCCCTCCACTTT. Protein: CASSQEGAGSPLHF.

The chain recombines TRBV4-2 with TRBJ1-1; possible D gene TRBD1, 5 bases. This CDR3 is built from 13 residues. Germline CDR1 reads LGHNA; CDR2 reads YNFKEQ. With 3 bases removed from V and 4 bases from J, the gap between germline ends came to 9 bases. This CDR3 is CASSQGGVTEAFF. The CDR3 DNA reads as TGTGCCAGCAGCCAGGGGGGTGTCACTGAAGCTTTCTTT.

The rearrangement links TRBV25-1 to TRBJ2-2; D perhaps matches TRBD1 (6 bases). Trimming took 5 bases from V and 2 from J, leaving 18 bases between them. Germline CDR1 is MGHDK and CDR2 is SYGVNS. This CDR3 spans 17 amino acids. CDR3 nucleotides: TGTGCCAGCAGTAATCCGACAGGTCGGGGCAACACCGGGGAGCTGTTTTTT. It yields the protein CASSNPTGRGNTGELFF. The full variable domain, in which reference TRBV25-1 and TRBJ2-2 provide the parts outside the CDR3, is EADIYQTPRYLVIGTGKKITLECSQTMGHDKMYWYQQDPGMELHLIHYSYGVNSTEKGDLSSESTVSRIRTEHFPLTLESARPSHTSQYLCASSNPTGRGNTGELFFGEGSRLTVL.

The chain uses TRBV6-5 and TRBJ1-6, with TRBD1 identical over 8 bases. CDR3 length: 16 amino acids. Germline V gives CDR1 MNHEY, CDR2 SVGAGI. V was clipped by 4 bases and J by 8 bases; unmatched bases: 10. DNA of the CDR3: TGTGCCAGCAGTTCATCGGGACCGGACAGGGATTCACCCCTCCACTTT. Encoded protein: CASSSSGPDRDSPLHF.

The chain couples TRBV7-8 to TRBJ2-7, with 8 bases fitting TRBD1. This CDR3 spans 15 amino acids. The germline V gene has CDR1 SGHVS and CDR2 FQNEAQ. V lost 4 bases, J lost 3 bases, and 8 bases stayed unmatched. CDR3 in amino acids: CASSSPHGQGYEQYF. The CDR3 coding sequence is TGTGCCAGCAGCTCCCCCCACGGACAGGGCTACGAGCAGTACTTC.

The rearrangement uses TRBV5-5 and TRBJ2-1; 12 bases map to TRBD2. CDR1 is SGHKS and CDR2 is YYEKEE in the germline V gene (reference sequence). Trimming cost V 4 bases and J 8 bases; bases outside gene matches: 4. The CDR3 is made up of 14 amino acids. CDR3 DNA: TGTGCCAGCAGCCCGACTAGCGGGGGTTATGAGCAGTTCTTC. Protein: CASSPTSGGYEQFF.

This rearrangement joins TRBV4-1 to TRBJ1-2; perhaps TRBD1 as D (5 bases). The CDR3 runs 17 residues. V shed 0 bases and J shed 0 bases, with 14 bases lying between them. Looked up from germline, CDR1 is MGHRA and CDR2 is YSYEKL. The CDR3 region has the DNA TGCGCCAGCAGCCAAGATGGAGGGGAGGCGGCTAACTATGGCTACACCTTC. It codes for CASSQDGGEAANYGYTF.

This rearrangement joins TRBV7-8 to TRBJ2-1, with D perhaps matching TRBD1 (5 bases). V lost 5 bases and J 8 bases, leaving 16 bases between the germline ends. CDR3 length equals 14 residues. Germline CDR1 SGHVS, CDR2 FQNEAQ. The chain's CDR3 is CASSPSLGADEQFF. CDR3 sequence (DNA): TGTGCCAGCAGCCCCAGCTTAGGGGCCGATGAGCAGTTCTTC.

V and J are TRBV11-2 and TRBJ2-5; D is possibly TRBD1 (6 bases). The CDR3 sequence is 14 residues long. Trimming pared 3 bases from V and 3 bases from J, leaving 11 bases between. Germline V gives CDR1 SGHAT, CDR2 FQNNGV. The CDR3 reads CASSFRGSEETQYF. The DNA for the CDR3 is TGTGCCAGCAGCTTTAGGGGGTCTGAAGAGACCCAGTACTTC.

The chain links TRBV19 to TRBJ2-7, with 11 bases that match TRBD2. Losses at the gene ends were 5 bases for V and 3 bases for J; bases not matched to a gene: 0. The germline gives CDR1 LNHDA, CDR2 SQIVND (reference sequence). This CDR3 is built from 13 residues. The CDR3 region is CASSLAGGYEQYF. CDR3 bases: TGTGCCAGTAGTCTAGCGGGGGGCTACGAGCAGTACTTC.

This sequence joins TRBV12-3 or TRBV12-4 and TRBJ1-1, with D tentatively TRBD1 (5 bases). This CDR3 comprises 11 residues. Deletions cut 6 bases from V and 7 bases from J, with 9 bases between. Here the CDR3 DNA reads TGTGCCAGCAGCCCAGACAGTGAAGCTTTCTTT. It specifies CASSPDSEAFF.

The gene calls are TRBV11-2 and TRBJ1-2; tentative D call: TRBD1 (5 bases). The CDR3 consists of 13 residues. The germline V gene encodes CDR1 SGHAT and CDR2 FQNNGV. V was trimmed by 2 bases and J by 6 bases, leaving 10 bases between them. The CDR3 spells CASSLSGQDGYTF. For the CDR3, the DNA is TGTGCCAGCAGCTTATCAGGGCAAGATGGCTACACCTTC.

This clone was seen only a few times. This chain joins TRBV7-9 and TRBJ1-2; TRBD1 matches at 9 bases. CDR1 and CDR2 (germline): SEHNR, FQNEAQ (reference sequence). The CDR3 sequence is 12 residues long. Trimming took 3 bases from V and 7 from J; bases not matched to a gene: 0. The CDR3 loop is CASSLDRGGYTF. The CDR3 coding sequence is TGTGCCAGCAGCTTGGACAGGGGTGGCTACACCTTC.

The J gene is TRBJ1-3, the V gene TRBV24-1; D remains ambiguous. The CDR3 loop spans 11 amino acids. Per germline, CDR1 KGHDR and CDR2 SFDVKD. The V end was cut by 7 bases, the J end by 3 bases, with 3 bases between. CDR3 sequence reads: CATSNGNTIYF. CDR3 nucleotides: TGTGCCACCAGCAATGGAAACACCATATATTTT.

V is TRBV7-2 and J is TRBJ1-3; 7 nucleotides line up with TRBD1. V trimming: 0 bases; J trimming: 2 bases; junction bases outside the gene matches: 4. This CDR3 region has 16 residues. CDR1 SGHTA and CDR2 FQGNSA come from the germline V gene. The DNA of the CDR3 is TGTGCCAGCAGCTTAGCCCTAACAGGGGCTGGAAACACCATATATTTT. Translation gives CASSLALTGAGNTIYF. Full variable domain (rest looked up from reference TRBV7-2 and TRBJ1-3): GAGVSQSPSNKVTEKGKDVELRCDPISGHTALYWYRQSLGQGLEFLIYFQGNSAPDKSGLPSDRFSAERTGGSVSTLTIQRTQQEDSAVYLCASSLALTGAGNTIYFGEGSWLTVV.

V is TRBV7-9 and J is TRBJ1-1; no reliable D call. Trimming stripped 3 bases from V and 10 bases from J, with 12 bases between. This CDR3 has 12 amino acids. Per germline, CDR1 SEHNR and CDR2 FQNEAQ (reference sequence). CDR3 loop: CASSFEDLAAFF. As DNA, the CDR3 is TGTGCCAGCAGCTTTGAGGATTTGGCAGCTTTCTTT.

This clone came up once. As DNA, the CDR3 is TGTGCCAGCAGTTCGACTAGCGGAGAGACCCAGTACTTC. This translates into CASSSTSGETQYF. The chain links TRBV12-3 or TRBV12-4 to TRBJ2-5; 9 bases fit TRBD2. The CDR3 length is 13 residues. V lost 4 bases, J lost 4 bases, and 1 base stayed unmatched.

The chain is built from TRBV15 and TRBJ2-7; possibly TRBD1 for D (6 bases). This CDR3 region has 12 residues. Germline loops: CDR1 LNHNV, CDR2 YYDKDF (reference sequence). Trimming removed 3 bases at V and 5 bases at J, with 8 bases between. The CDR3 reads CATSSSGDEQYF. The CDR3 DNA reads TGTGCCACCAGCAGCTCAGGGGACGAGCAGTACTTC.

Concerning this clone itself: Other DNA sequences in this sample translate to the same CDR3. V and J are TRBV3-1 (or the pseudogene TRBV3-2) and TRBJ2-4; no definite D call. The CDR3 is 13 amino acids. With 4 bases removed from V and 0 bases from J, the gap between germline ends came to 4 bases. CDR1 LGHDT and CDR2 YNNKEL come from the germline V gene (reference sequence). The CDR3 DNA reads as TGTGCCAGCAGCCTTCTAGCCAAAAACATTCAGTACTTC. Amino acids: CASSLLAKNIQYF.

This chain links TRBV3-1 (or the pseudogene TRBV3-2) with TRBJ2-2, with TRBD2 as a possible D gene (5 bases). Trimming pared 5 bases from V and 7 bases from J, leaving 11 bases between. Germline CDR1 is LGHDT and CDR2 is YNNKEL (reference sequence). The CDR3 length is 13 residues. Here the CDR3 reads CASSNGLLGELFF. The CDR3, as DNA: TGTGCCAGCAGCAACGGACTCCTCGGGGAGCTGTTTTTT.

The CDR3 region is CASSETAGGFTDTQYF. For the CDR3, the DNA is TGCGCCAGCAGCGAGACAGCGGGGGGGTTCACAGATACGCAGTATTTT. The chain has TRBV5-1 and TRBJ2-3; 10 nucleotides match TRBD2. V gave up 4 bases and J gave up 2 bases; unmatched junction bases: 7. This CDR3 contains 16 residues. Per germline, CDR1 SGHRS and CDR2 YFSETQ.

J is TRBJ1-6 and V is TRBV6-2 or TRBV6-3; no definite D call. The germline V gene has CDR1 MNHEY and CDR2 SVGEGT. The CDR3 covers 13 residues. Trimming shortened V by 7 bases and J by 11 bases, and 15 bases separated the two germline ends. Here the CDR3 DNA reads TGTGCCAGCACCCCGGAGCGACTGACACCCCTCCACTTT. Amino acid sequence: CASTPERLTPLHF.

The rearrangement joins TRBV7-9 to TRBJ2-3; D call uncertain. The CDR3 has 14 amino acids. Germline assignment: CDR1 SEHNR and CDR2 FQNEAQ (reference sequence). Between the trimmed V and J ends, which lost 5 bases and 2 bases, there was a span of 11 bases. CDR3 in amino acids: CASSLSPLTDTQYF. CDR3 DNA sequence: TGTGCCAGCAGCCTAAGCCCTCTCACAGATACGCAGTATTTT.